One sample yielded the 29 T cell receptor beta chains listed below, sequenced in a study of cytomegalovirus exposure and HLA in healthy donors. 13 Jbeta primers and 60 Vbeta primers were used for the PCR. TCRdb's copy holds only in-frame clones and misses some; the assay was immunoSEQ multiplex PCR. Its clone listing holds tens of thousands of clones. Sequenced sample: PBMCs. These receptors all stem from a woman aged 25 to 39 in good health and CMV-seropositive.

This rearrangement joins TRBV6-5 to TRBJ1-4; no clear D gene. CDR1 and CDR2 (germline): MNHEY, SVGAGI. The CDR3 is 15 residues long. The V and J ends lost 0 bases and 5 bases respectively, with 10 bases between them. Here the CDR3 reads CASSYSVTQNEKLFF. DNA for the CDR3: TGTGCCAGCAGTTACTCGGTGACTCAAAATGAAAAACTGTTTTTT.

The CDR3 sequence: CASSQSPDYSYEQYF. DNA for the CDR3: TGTGCCAGCAGCCAAAGCCCGGACTACTCCTACGAGCAGTACTTC. The chain recombines TRBV7-2 with TRBJ2-7; a possible D gene is TRBD2 (6 bases). CDR3 length equals 15 residues. The germline gives CDR1 SGHTA, CDR2 FQGNSA. Trimming removed 5 bases from V and 0 bases from J, with 14 bases in between.

The V gene is TRBV7-7, the J gene TRBJ2-3; D ambiguous. The CDR3 spans 14 residues. CDR1 is SSHAT, CDR2 FNYEAQ, per germline (reference sequence). CDR3 DNA: TGTGTTAGCACCCCCTTCGTGGGCACAGATACGCAGTATTTT. Translated, it gives CVSTPFVGTDTQYF.

This chain links TRBV27 with TRBJ2-3, with TRBD2 identical over 8 bases. The CDR3 runs 15 residues. Germline V lookup: CDR1 MNHEY, CDR2 SMNVEV (reference sequence). J lost 5 bases, V lost 3 bases, and 7 bases had no gene match. This CDR3 reads CASSLPGGAVDTQYF. DNA for the CDR3: TGTGCCAGCAGTTTGCCCGGGGGGGCGGTAGATACGCAGTATTTT.

This sequence joins TRBV6-1 and TRBJ1-5; 9 bases fit TRBD1. The germline V gene encodes CDR1 MNHNS and CDR2 SASEGT. The V and J ends lost 2 bases and 3 bases, in that order; junction bases with no gene match: 5. The CDR3 is 16 residues long. CDR3: CASSEPDRGYNQPQHF. CDR3 nucleotide sequence: TGTGCCAGCAGTGAACCCGACAGGGGGTACAATCAGCCCCAGCATTTT.

The V gene is TRBV11-2, the J gene TRBJ2-7, with TRBD2 matching over 8 bases. This CDR3 is 16 amino acids long. Germline CDR1 is SGHAT and CDR2 is FQNNGV. V lost 5 bases, J lost 3 bases, and 12 bases stayed unmatched. The CDR3 spells CASSPLGAGDYYEQYF. In DNA form, the CDR3 reads TGTGCCAGCAGCCCTCTCGGAGCGGGGGACTACTACGAGCAGTACTTC.

The CDR3 region is CSVAVTGWETQYF. The CDR3 DNA is TGCAGCGTCGCGGTAACGGGGTGGGAGACCCAGTACTTC. The rearrangement links TRBV29-1 to TRBJ2-5, with D maybe TRBD2 (5 bases). Germline assignment: CDR1 SQVTM and CDR2 ANQGSEA. This CDR3 is 13 amino acids long. The V end was cut by 6 bases, the J end by 5 bases, with 16 bases between.

This chain links TRBV12-5 with TRBJ1-6; possibly TRBD1 for D (6 bases). There are 13 residues in the CDR3. Germline V lookup: CDR1 LGHNT, CDR2 FRNRAP. Trimming took off 5 bases at V and 8 bases at J, with 10 bases between the two ends. CDR3 nucleotide sequence: TGTGCTAGTGGTAAAACAGGGCATTCACCCCTCCACTTT. Protein sequence: CASGKTGHSPLHF.

The V and J genes are TRBV2 and TRBJ1-1; D gene unclear. The V gene lost 4 bases and the J gene lost 4 bases, with 7 bases spanning the gap. The germline V gene has CDR1 SNHLY and CDR2 FYNNEI. This CDR3 comprises 12 residues. Here the CDR3 DNA reads TGTGCCAGCAGTGTTCACAGCACTGAAGCTTTCTTT. It is translated as CASSVHSTEAFF.

The chain links TRBV7-9 to TRBJ2-7; TRBD1 matches 9 bases. V dropped 3 bases and J dropped 7; count of bases not matched to a gene: 1. The CDR3 loop spans 12 amino acids. Germline assignment: CDR1 SEHNR and CDR2 FQNEAQ (reference sequence). The CDR3 spells CASSLGTGEQYF. The CDR3 DNA sequence: TGTGCCAGCAGCTTGGGGACAGGGGAGCAGTACTTC.

The chain carries TRBV5-6 and TRBJ1-4, with TRBD1 matching 9 bases. This CDR3 contains 14 residues. Trimming cost V 4 bases and J 14 bases; bases outside gene matches: 12. Per the germline V gene, CDR1 is SGHDT and CDR2 is YYEEEE. The CDR3 reads CASSVGQGPVGLFF. CDR3 nucleotide sequence: TGTGCCAGCAGCGTAGGACAGGGGCCGGTTGGGCTGTTTTTT.

This chain links TRBV13 with TRBJ1-3, with D perhaps matching TRBD1 (5 bases). Germline V gene lookup returns CDR1 PRHDT and CDR2 FYEKMQ (reference sequence). CDR3 length: 13 amino acids. V lost 6 bases and J lost 3, with 9 bases in between. The CDR3 sequence: CASSRGGGNTIYF. CDR3 coding DNA: TGTGCCAGCAGTAGGGGTGGTGGAAACACCATATATTTT. The variable domain in full, with the rest retrieved from reference TRBV13 and TRBJ1-3, is AAGVIQSPRHLIKEKRETATLKCYPIPRHDTVYWYQQGPGQDPQFLISFYEKMQSDKGSIPDRFSAQQFSDYHSELNMSSLELGDSALYFCASSRGGGNTIYFGEGSWLTVV.

The V gene is TRBV13, the J gene TRBJ1-1; tentative D call: TRBD1 (6 bases). V lost 5 bases, J lost 6 bases, and 16 bases lay in between. In germline, CDR1 is PRHDT, CDR2 FYEKMQ (reference sequence). This CDR3 has 14 amino acids. CDR3 amino acids: CASSPRPTGSEAFF. The CDR3 nucleotides read TGTGCCAGCAGCCCACGGCCGACAGGCTCTGAAGCTTTCTTT.

The chain combines TRBV5-4 with TRBJ2-7; the match to TRBD2 covers 10 bases. Germline values: CDR1 SGHNT, CDR2 YYREEE (reference sequence). The ends lost 6 bases at V and 5 bases at J; junction bases unmatched: 11. The CDR3 sequence is 15 residues long. The CDR3 loop is CASTVSAGGIDEQYF. The CDR3 nucleotides read TGTGCCAGCACCGTCTCAGCGGGGGGGATCGACGAGCAGTACTTC.

The gene calls are TRBV4-2 and TRBJ1-6; 7 nucleotides agree with TRBD1. Germline loops: CDR1 LGHNA, CDR2 YNFKEQ. CDR3 size: 18 residues. Germline trimming cut 0 bases from V and 6 bases from J; bases unmatched to any gene: 11. CDR3 sequence (DNA): TGTGCCAGCAGCCAAGATGCCGACAGGGTATACGGTAATTCACCCCTCCACTTT. Protein product: CASSQDADRVYGNSPLHF.

The rearrangement joins TRBV7-2 to TRBJ1-6, with D possibly TRBD1 on 5 matching bases. The germline V and J ends were trimmed by 2 bases and 7 bases, with 12 bases remaining between them. The length of the CDR3 is 15 residues. CDR1 is SGHTA, CDR2 FQGNSA, per germline. In nucleotides, the CDR3 is TGTGCCAGCAGCTTACAGGGCCAGTTGAATTCACCCCTCCACTTT. Translation gives CASSLQGQLNSPLHF.

The J gene is TRBJ2-1, the V gene TRBV6-6; 8 nucleotides match TRBD1. CDR3 size: 15 residues. After removal of 10 bases from V and 5 bases from J, the junction contained 13 bases not matched to a gene. Germline V gene lookup returns CDR1 MNHNY and CDR2 SVGAGI (reference sequence). The CDR3 DNA reads TGTGCCACCTACGCCCGGGACAGGATAGACAATGAGCAGTTCTTC. This encodes CATYARDRIDNEQFF.

V and J are TRBV2 and TRBJ1-1; D unclear. The CDR3 consists of 13 residues. Deletions cut 7 bases from V and 8 bases from J, with 17 bases between. Per the germline V gene, CDR1 is SNHLY and CDR2 is FYNNEI. The CDR3 coding sequence is TGTGCCAGCATTGTGGCACCCCAAGCGGAAGCTTTCTTT. Its translation is CASIVAPQAEAFF.

V and J are TRBV5-1 and TRBJ1-5; D unresolved. The V gene's germline CDR1 is SGHRS and CDR2 YFSETQ. Trimming shortened V by 0 bases and J by 4 bases, and 11 bases separated the two germline ends. The CDR3 runs to 15 residues. The CDR3 region has the DNA TGCGCCAGCAGCTTGGCAGGCAGCTCTAATCAGCCCCAGCATTTT. As protein: CASSLAGSSNQPQHF.

This sequence joins TRBV5-8 and TRBJ2-7, with D maybe TRBD1 (6 bases). The CDR3 is 13 residues long. The germline gives CDR1 SGHTS, CDR2 YDEGEE. V gave up 1 base and J gave up 4 bases, with 9 bases separating them. CDR3 sequence: CASSLMGAYEQYF. CDR3 nucleotides: TGTGCCAGCAGCTTGATGGGGGCATACGAGCAGTACTTC.

The chain uses TRBV5-1 and TRBJ2-7; 10 bases line up with TRBD2. J gave up 4 bases and V 3 bases, and 7 bases lay outside the gene matches. CDR1 and CDR2 (germline): SGHRS, YFSETQ. CDR3 length: 15 amino acids. The CDR3 is CASSWAGTSEYEQYF. CDR3 sequence (DNA): TGCGCCAGCAGCTGGGCCGGGACTAGCGAGTACGAGCAGTACTTC.

The CDR3 DNA sequence: TGTGCCAGTAGTATGGTAGCGGGGGGGCCAAGTGAGCAGTTCTTC. Translated: CASSMVAGGPSEQFF. The gene calls are TRBV19 and TRBJ2-1; 11 nucleotides align to TRBD2. The V gene end was trimmed by 3 bases and the J gene end by 9 bases; junction bases not matched to a gene: 7. Looked up from germline, CDR1 is LNHDA and CDR2 is SQIVND (reference sequence). The CDR3 has 15 amino acids. The full variable domain, completed using reference TRBV19 and TRBJ2-1, is DGGITQSPKYLFRKEGQNVTLSCEQNLNHDAMYWYRQDPGQGLRLIYYSQIVNDFQKGDIAEGYSVSREKKESFPLTVTSAQKNPTAFYLCASSMVAGGPSEQFFGPGTRLTVL.

The V call is TRBV30, the J call TRBJ2-1, with D perhaps TRBD2 (5 bases). The germline CDR1 and CDR2 sequences are GTSNPN and SVGIG (reference sequence). V lost 0 bases and J lost 7, with 16 bases in between. The CDR3 sequence is 15 residues long. The CDR3 sequence: CAWSVNQRGGNEQFF. Here the CDR3 DNA reads TGTGCCTGGAGTGTTAACCAGCGTGGAGGTAATGAGCAGTTCTTC.

V gene TRBV9 combines with J gene TRBJ1-6; 8 nucleotides line up with TRBD1. The ends lost 3 bases at V and 7 bases at J; junction bases unmatched: 3. The CDR3 is 14 residues long. Germline lookup yields CDR1 SGDLS and CDR2 YYNGEE. Here the CDR3 DNA reads TGTGCCAGCAGCGCGGACAGGGAGAATTCACCCCTCCACTTT. Translation: CASSADRENSPLHF. Looking up the rest from reference TRBV9 and TRBJ1-6 gives the full variable domain: DSGVTQTPKHLITATGQRVTLRCSPRSGDLSVYWYQQSLDQGLQFLIQYYNGEERAKGNILERFSAQQFPDLHSELNLSSLELGDSALYFCASSADRENSPLHFGNGTRLTVT.

Note on this clone: The identical CDR3 is also encoded by other nucleotide sequences in the sample. The J gene is TRBJ2-7, the V gene TRBV11-3; 11 bases match TRBD1. Germline CDR1 and CDR2: SGHNT and YENEEA. The CDR3 length is 18 residues. The V gene end was trimmed by 11 bases and the J gene end by 6 bases; junction bases not matched to a gene: 24. CDR3 nucleotide sequence: TGTGCCCCCAGCTTAGGTCCCGTCGCCGCGGACAGGGGGCGCGAGCAGTACTTC. It is translated as CAPSLGPVAADRGREQYF.

V usage is TRBV5-1 and J usage is TRBJ2-5, with 7 nucleotides matching TRBD1. The J call may be faulty, since TRBJ2-7 better matches the DNA end. Germline values: CDR1 SGHRS, CDR2 YFSETQ. CDR3 length: 15 residues. CDR3 residues: CASSPTGFIGYEQYF. DNA of the CDR3: TGCGCCAGCAGCCCGACAGGGTTCATTGGCTACGAGCAGTACTTC.

The rearrangement uses TRBV7-9 and TRBJ1-3; D gene unclear. There are 14 residues in the CDR3. Per germline, CDR1 SEHNR and CDR2 FQNEAQ (reference sequence). Trimming shortened V by 5 bases and J by 0 bases, and 8 bases separated the two germline ends. The CDR3 DNA is TGTGCCAGCAGCCCACCGAGCTCTGGAAACACCATATATTTT. Protein sequence: CASSPPSSGNTIYF.

The chain couples TRBV5-6 to TRBJ1-2; the D gene is possibly TRBD1 (6 bases). V was trimmed by 0 bases and J by 6 bases, leaving 9 bases between them. CDR3 length equals 13 residues. Germline V gives CDR1 SGHDT, CDR2 YYEEEE. The CDR3 DNA reads TGTGCCAGCAGCTTGGGCAGGGGCCATGGCTACACCTTC. Protein sequence: CASSLGRGHGYTF.

V usage is TRBV6-6 and J usage is TRBJ1-2; D uncertain. This CDR3 has 15 residues. V was cut by 8 bases and J by 4 bases, with 20 bases left in between. From germline, CDR1 is MNHNY and CDR2 SVGAGI (reference sequence). The CDR3: CASFGLVSLPYGYTF. The DNA of the CDR3 is TGTGCCAGCTTTGGTCTCGTTTCCCTACCCTATGGCTACACCTTC.